These T cell receptor beta chains were read from a single sample in a study of vaccination and CD4 T cells after COVID-19. What these receptors recognize is not known. TCRdb itself ran the PCR reads through MiXCR, one entry per CDR3 protein. In the table there are around 20,000 distinct CDR3 sequences, roughly two fifths of which are singletons. Sequenced: CD4+ T cells from blood, cultured in vitro. All receptors come from a human donor who had recovered from COVID-19. CDR3s include the opening cysteine and the closing phenylalanine or tryptophan. The D gene is left open where the match is weak. Only part of the rows carry a size: once, few, many, or a class if the clone is expanded.

>TRBV7-2|.|TRBJ1-1|.
CASSLEPKGNTEAFF
TGTGCCAGCAGCTTAGAACCGAAGGGGAACACTGAAGCTTTCTTT
>TRBV25-1|.|TRBJ1-1|.
CASRQDQRGTEAFF
TGTGCCAGCAGGCAGGACCAGCGGGGCACTGAAGCTTTCTTT
>TRBV10-3|TRBD2|TRBJ2-1|.
CAITQTSGDEQFF
TGTGCCATCACCCAGACTAGCGGGGACGAGCAGTTCTTC
>TRBV24-1|.|TRBJ2-3|.
CATSDSFGPSGTDTQYF
TGTGCCACCAGTGATTCTTTCGGCCCCTCGGGCACAGATACGCAGTATTTT
>TRBV5-1|.|TRBJ2-2|.
CASSLGFGVANTGELFF
TGCGCCAGCAGCTTGGGTTTCGGAGTCGCGAACACCGGGGAGCTGTTTTTT
>TRBV20-1|.|TRBJ1-1|few
CSAPRQRMNTEAFF
TGCAGTGCACCCCGACAGCGTATGAACACTGAAGCTTTCTTT
>TRBV6-7|TRBD1|TRBJ2-4|.
CASSYPTPGDRVKNIQYF
TGTGCCAGCAGTTACCCTACCCCAGGCGACAGGGTCAAAAACATTCAGTACTTC
>TRBV6-1|TRBD1|TRBJ1-6|.
CATTGQESSYNSPLHF
TGTGCCACAACCGGACAGGAGAGCTCCTATAATTCACCCCTCCACTTT
>TRBV27|.|TRBJ2-7|.
CASSLLGKTYEQYF
TGTGCCAGCAGTTTATTGGGGAAAACCTACGAGCAGTACTTC
>TRBV7-9|.|TRBJ1-1|.
CASSLTANTEAFF
TGTGCCAGCAGCCTTACAGCCAACACTGAAGCTTTCTTT
>TRBV10-3|TRBD1|TRBJ2-3|.
CAIWAGTAFTDTQYF
TGTGCCATCTGGGCCGGGACAGCATTCACAGATACGCAGTATTTT
>TRBV28|.|TRBJ2-7|.
CASSHPRGDSPYEQYF
TGTGCCAGCAGCCACCCGCGGGGGGACAGTCCCTACGAGCAGTACTTC
>TRBV5-1|.|TRBJ1-1|.
CASGRTTNTEAFF
TGCGCCAGCGGGCGGACAACGAACACTGAAGCTTTCTTT
>TRBV6-1|.|TRBJ1-5|.
CASRVDYQPQHF
TGTGCCAGCAGGGTCGATTATCAGCCCCAGCATTTT
>TRBV28|TRBD2|TRBJ2-3|.
CASSYNSGAIRTDTQYF
TGTGCCAGCAGTTACAATAGCGGGGCAATACGCACAGATACGCAGTATTTT
>TRBV28|.|TRBJ1-1|.
CASSFGRVEAFF
TGTGCCAGCAGTTTTGGCCGGGTTGAAGCTTTCTTT
>TRBV24-1|.|TRBJ2-2|.
CATSDHFWNTGELFF
TGTGCCACCAGTGATCATTTTTGGAACACCGGGGAGCTGTTTTTT
>TRBV7-3|.|TRBJ2-3|.
CASSSQGADTQYF
TGTGCCAGCAGCTCACAGGGTGCAGATACGCAGTATTTT
>TRBV20-1|.|TRBJ1-6|.
CSASQGGGDSPLHF
TGCAGTGCTAGCCAGGGTGGTGGGGATTCACCCCTCCACTTT
>TRBV27|TRBD1|TRBJ1-3|.
CASSDLDRVNGNTIYF
TGTGCCAGCAGTGACCTAGACAGGGTGAACGGAAACACCATATATTTT
>TRBV7-3|.|TRBJ2-1|.
CASSQGPQSDEQFF
TGTGCCAGCAGCCAAGGCCCGCAGAGCGATGAGCAGTTCTTC
>TRBV19|.|TRBJ2-5|.
CASSISGGETQYF
TGTGCCAGTAGTATTTCCGGGGGCGAGACCCAGTACTTC
>TRBV7-2|TRBD1|TRBJ2-5|few
CASSLVYRGAEETQYF
TGTGCCAGCAGCTTAGTTTACAGGGGCGCGGAAGAGACCCAGTACTTC
>TRBV14|.|TRBJ2-7|.
CASSQPGHPYEQYF
TGTGCCAGCAGCCAGCCGGGACATCCCTACGAGCAGTACTTC
>TRBV6-5|TRBD2|TRBJ2-7|.
CASSYSGGGANVEQYF
TGTGCCAGCAGTTACTCTGGCGGGGGGGCGAATGTCGAGCAGTACTTC
>TRBV20-1|TRBD1|TRBJ2-1|.
CSAREPGQQIYNEQFF
TGCAGTGCTAGAGAACCGGGACAGCAAATTTACAATGAGCAGTTCTTC
>TRBV28|TRBD2|TRBJ2-1|once
CASSAGLAGGIVF
TGTGCCAGCAGCGCGGGACTAGCGGGGGGGATTGTCTTC
>TRBV19|TRBD1|TRBJ2-1|.
CATRRTGGEGEQFF
TGTGCCACCAGACGGACAGGGGGCGAGGGTGAGCAGTTCTTC
>TRBV5-4|.|TRBJ1-6|.
CASSLAGVHNSPLHF
TGTGCCAGCAGCTTGGCCGGGGTTCATAATTCACCCCTCCACTTT
>TRBV5-1|.|TRBJ2-7|few
CASSLDPDSYEQYF
TGCGCCAGCAGCTTGGATCCGGACTCCTACGAGCAGTACTTC
>TRBV20-1|.|TRBJ1-2|.
CSAVPLLDTNYGYTF
TGCAGTGCTGTGCCCTTACTGGATACTAACTATGGCTACACCTTC
>TRBV20-1|TRBD2|TRBJ2-3|once
CSANGGAGDTQYF
TGCAGTGCAAACGGGGGGGCAGGAGATACGCAGTATTTT
>TRBV9|.|TRBJ2-2|.
CASSSRPTGELFF
TGTGCCAGCAGCTCCCGGCCCACCGGGGAGCTGTTTTTT
>TRBV20-1|TRBD2|TRBJ2-1|.
CSARGLAGNEQFF
TGCAGTGCTAGAGGGCTAGCGGGTAATGAGCAGTTCTTC
>TRBV11-2|.|TRBJ1-3|few
CASSLRGNTIYF
TGTGCCAGCAGCTTACGCGGAAACACCATATATTTT
>TRBV18|.|TRBJ1-1|few
CASSRDFPGPVNTEAFF
TGTGCCAGCTCACGGGATTTCCCAGGCCCAGTGAACACTGAAGCTTTCTTT
>TRBV25-1|.|TRBJ2-7|.
CASSERGSSLKLSYEQYF
TGTGCCAGCAGTGAACGAGGGTCCAGTCTCAAACTCTCCTACGAGCAGTACTTC
>TRBV7-8|.|TRBJ2-5|.
CASSRSRKETQYF
TGTGCCAGCAGCCGTAGCCGAAAGGAGACCCAGTACTTC
>TRBV28|.|TRBJ1-2|few
CASSSRTGYGYTF
TGTGCCAGCAGTTCCAGGACTGGCTATGGCTACACCTTC
>TRBV19|.|TRBJ1-5|few
CASSIWSQDQPQHF
TGTGCCAGTAGTATATGGTCACAGGATCAGCCCCAGCATTTT
>TRBV6-1|.|TRBJ1-1|few
CASSSPGSAPKGAFF
TGTGCCAGCAGCTCCCCAGGGAGCGCCCCCAAGGGAGCTTTCTTT
>TRBV27|.|TRBJ1-6|.
CASSLRPEQGRSPLHF
TGTGCCAGCAGTTTACGCCCGGAGCAGGGGCGGTCACCCCTCCACTTT
>TRBV6-1|.|TRBJ1-4|.
CASKAPNEKLFF
TGTGCCAGCAAAGCACCTAATGAAAAACTGTTTTTT
>TRBV6-1|.|TRBJ1-5|few
CASSPTGNPGQPQHF
TGTGCCAGCAGCCCTACAGGGAATCCAGGCCAGCCCCAGCATTTT
>TRBV6-2/TRBV6-3|.|TRBJ1-2|.
CASSYGGSSNYGYTF
TGTGCCAGCAGTTACGGCGGGTCCTCTAACTATGGCTACACCTTC